This T cell receptor (beta chain) originates from a study of siplizumab effects on memory and regulatory T cells (dated by TCRdb to about 2019). About the full investigation: Paired mixed lymphocyte reactions were run with siplizumab at roughly 1 ug/mL and without drug, across several responder-stimulator pairs. The study looked at the effect of siplizumab, an anti-CD2 antibody, on alloreactive T-cell subsets in allogeneic mixed lymphocyte reactions made from human PBMCs.

Per the germline V gene (reference sequence), SEHNR is the CDR1 and FQNEAQ is the CDR2. V trim: 0 bases; J trim: 4 bases; unmatched bases: 10. The CDR3 contains 17 residues, cysteine and phenylalanine counted. Only the CDR3 DNA stays, 51 bases, in frame from base 1. Mixed lymphocyte reaction cells were cocultured at 37°C for more than 5 days. Responder PBMCs were labelled with CFSE and stimulator PBMCs were labelled with Violet Dye, after which the responder and stimulator PBMCs were mixed at a 1:1 ratio. TCRbeta CDR3 sequencing was performed on sorted unstimulated T cells and on proliferating T cells recovered from mixed lymphocyte reactions. Fresh whole blood from about eleven HLA-typed healthy donors served as the source for isolating PBMCs. After the mixed lymphocyte reaction, proliferating CFSE-low responder T cells were FACS-sorted for TCR sequencing. The library was made by the immunoSEQ multiplex PCR assay. Approximately 100,000 TCR templates per sample were assayed on the deep sequencing platform. Genomic DNA extracted from sorted T cells was used for TCRbeta CDR3 sequencing. In the original analysis: The R programming language was used for clonal analysis of TCRbeta CDR3 data. Alloreactive CD4+ and CD8+ clones were defined by comparing unstimulated samples with post-reaction CFSE-low samples. By matching sequences to the repertoires of sorted unstimulated Treg and non-Treg cells, each alloreactive CD4+ clone was assigned a regulatory or non-regulatory origin. Here the immuneACCESS table is served through TCRdb, limited to in-frame sequences with V and J called. Missing clones are a known gap in these copies; in checked studies unresolved V genes cover under half, and the rest lacks a known reason. D and trimming were read from the DNA, whereas the V and J calls and clone size are those reported in that table. The sample includes 11,000 to 15,000 clones, with about 46% observed a single time. Roughly 10% of the sample belongs to the ten largest clones.

General findings and caveats noted by the study authors: Siplizumab significantly reduced the cumulative frequency of alloreactive sequences traceable to unstimulated CD4+ memory T cells. Of the alloreactive CD4+ clones that could be mapped, the Treg-derived share averaged about 63% with siplizumab compared with around 27% in control reactions. Whether proliferating Tregs from siplizumab cultures were suppressive was not functionally confirmed. Roughly 75-97% of proliferating CD4+ or CD8+ clones could not be assigned a naive or memory phenotype. Compared with memory T cells, unstimulated naive T cells appeared more diverse, and naive cells seemed to make a substantial contribution to the alloresponse. Because sequences below about 10^-5 frequency were poorly captured, only a minor fraction of alloreactive clones could be mapped to unstimulated subsets.

In the case of this clone: The target of this receptor is not known. No base-level quality is on record; no much larger clone is a single base apart.

The sequence derives from a human donor in good health; the cells came from an allogeneic mixed lymphocyte reaction. The chain employs TRBV7-9 and TRBJ1-2; 8 middle bases align to TRBD1. Material: CFSE-low (dividing) CD4+ T cells sorted from an allogeneic mixed lymphocyte reaction. The bases read TGTGCCAGCAGCTTAGCGGGGAGACAGGGGTTTCTCTATGGCTACACCTTC. It translates as CASSLAGRQGFLYGYTF.